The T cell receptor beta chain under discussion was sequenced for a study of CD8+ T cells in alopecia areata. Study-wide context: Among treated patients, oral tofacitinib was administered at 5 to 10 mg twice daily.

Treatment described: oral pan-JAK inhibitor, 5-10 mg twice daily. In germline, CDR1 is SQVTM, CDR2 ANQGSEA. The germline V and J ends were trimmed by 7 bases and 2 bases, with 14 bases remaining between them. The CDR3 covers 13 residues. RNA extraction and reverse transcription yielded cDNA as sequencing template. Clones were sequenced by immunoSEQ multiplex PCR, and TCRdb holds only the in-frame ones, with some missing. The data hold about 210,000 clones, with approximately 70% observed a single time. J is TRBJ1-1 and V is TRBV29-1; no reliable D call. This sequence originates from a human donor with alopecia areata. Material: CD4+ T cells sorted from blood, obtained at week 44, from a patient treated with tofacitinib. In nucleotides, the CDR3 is TGCAGCGGTCTCGAGGCAAGCAACACTGAAGCTTTCTTT. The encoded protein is CSGLEASNTEAFF.